The TCR beta chain described here comes from a study of T-cell reconstitution after alpha-beta-depleted transplantation in children. This clonotype appeared many times. Preparing the TCRbeta library involved the use of unique molecular identifiers. TCRdb reprocessed the PCR reads with MiXCR, giving one entry per CDR3 protein. The data hold about half a million distinct CDR3 sequences, with roughly an eighth observed a single time. The sequence was collected from a human donor who donated a stem cell graft to a child with combined immunodeficiency. The specimen comprised PBMCs from the stem cell graft donor, sampled from the stem cell graft.

The CDR3, as DNA: TGTGCCAGCAGCTTGGCAGCGAGCTCCTACAATGAGCAGTTCTTC. It encodes CASSLAASSYNEQFF. The gene calls are TRBV5-5 and TRBJ2-1; D is undetermined. Germline V gene sequence: CDR1 SGHKS, CDR2 YYEKEE (reference sequence). Trimming removed 0 bases from V and 0 bases from J, with 7 bases in between. This CDR3 comprises 15 residues.